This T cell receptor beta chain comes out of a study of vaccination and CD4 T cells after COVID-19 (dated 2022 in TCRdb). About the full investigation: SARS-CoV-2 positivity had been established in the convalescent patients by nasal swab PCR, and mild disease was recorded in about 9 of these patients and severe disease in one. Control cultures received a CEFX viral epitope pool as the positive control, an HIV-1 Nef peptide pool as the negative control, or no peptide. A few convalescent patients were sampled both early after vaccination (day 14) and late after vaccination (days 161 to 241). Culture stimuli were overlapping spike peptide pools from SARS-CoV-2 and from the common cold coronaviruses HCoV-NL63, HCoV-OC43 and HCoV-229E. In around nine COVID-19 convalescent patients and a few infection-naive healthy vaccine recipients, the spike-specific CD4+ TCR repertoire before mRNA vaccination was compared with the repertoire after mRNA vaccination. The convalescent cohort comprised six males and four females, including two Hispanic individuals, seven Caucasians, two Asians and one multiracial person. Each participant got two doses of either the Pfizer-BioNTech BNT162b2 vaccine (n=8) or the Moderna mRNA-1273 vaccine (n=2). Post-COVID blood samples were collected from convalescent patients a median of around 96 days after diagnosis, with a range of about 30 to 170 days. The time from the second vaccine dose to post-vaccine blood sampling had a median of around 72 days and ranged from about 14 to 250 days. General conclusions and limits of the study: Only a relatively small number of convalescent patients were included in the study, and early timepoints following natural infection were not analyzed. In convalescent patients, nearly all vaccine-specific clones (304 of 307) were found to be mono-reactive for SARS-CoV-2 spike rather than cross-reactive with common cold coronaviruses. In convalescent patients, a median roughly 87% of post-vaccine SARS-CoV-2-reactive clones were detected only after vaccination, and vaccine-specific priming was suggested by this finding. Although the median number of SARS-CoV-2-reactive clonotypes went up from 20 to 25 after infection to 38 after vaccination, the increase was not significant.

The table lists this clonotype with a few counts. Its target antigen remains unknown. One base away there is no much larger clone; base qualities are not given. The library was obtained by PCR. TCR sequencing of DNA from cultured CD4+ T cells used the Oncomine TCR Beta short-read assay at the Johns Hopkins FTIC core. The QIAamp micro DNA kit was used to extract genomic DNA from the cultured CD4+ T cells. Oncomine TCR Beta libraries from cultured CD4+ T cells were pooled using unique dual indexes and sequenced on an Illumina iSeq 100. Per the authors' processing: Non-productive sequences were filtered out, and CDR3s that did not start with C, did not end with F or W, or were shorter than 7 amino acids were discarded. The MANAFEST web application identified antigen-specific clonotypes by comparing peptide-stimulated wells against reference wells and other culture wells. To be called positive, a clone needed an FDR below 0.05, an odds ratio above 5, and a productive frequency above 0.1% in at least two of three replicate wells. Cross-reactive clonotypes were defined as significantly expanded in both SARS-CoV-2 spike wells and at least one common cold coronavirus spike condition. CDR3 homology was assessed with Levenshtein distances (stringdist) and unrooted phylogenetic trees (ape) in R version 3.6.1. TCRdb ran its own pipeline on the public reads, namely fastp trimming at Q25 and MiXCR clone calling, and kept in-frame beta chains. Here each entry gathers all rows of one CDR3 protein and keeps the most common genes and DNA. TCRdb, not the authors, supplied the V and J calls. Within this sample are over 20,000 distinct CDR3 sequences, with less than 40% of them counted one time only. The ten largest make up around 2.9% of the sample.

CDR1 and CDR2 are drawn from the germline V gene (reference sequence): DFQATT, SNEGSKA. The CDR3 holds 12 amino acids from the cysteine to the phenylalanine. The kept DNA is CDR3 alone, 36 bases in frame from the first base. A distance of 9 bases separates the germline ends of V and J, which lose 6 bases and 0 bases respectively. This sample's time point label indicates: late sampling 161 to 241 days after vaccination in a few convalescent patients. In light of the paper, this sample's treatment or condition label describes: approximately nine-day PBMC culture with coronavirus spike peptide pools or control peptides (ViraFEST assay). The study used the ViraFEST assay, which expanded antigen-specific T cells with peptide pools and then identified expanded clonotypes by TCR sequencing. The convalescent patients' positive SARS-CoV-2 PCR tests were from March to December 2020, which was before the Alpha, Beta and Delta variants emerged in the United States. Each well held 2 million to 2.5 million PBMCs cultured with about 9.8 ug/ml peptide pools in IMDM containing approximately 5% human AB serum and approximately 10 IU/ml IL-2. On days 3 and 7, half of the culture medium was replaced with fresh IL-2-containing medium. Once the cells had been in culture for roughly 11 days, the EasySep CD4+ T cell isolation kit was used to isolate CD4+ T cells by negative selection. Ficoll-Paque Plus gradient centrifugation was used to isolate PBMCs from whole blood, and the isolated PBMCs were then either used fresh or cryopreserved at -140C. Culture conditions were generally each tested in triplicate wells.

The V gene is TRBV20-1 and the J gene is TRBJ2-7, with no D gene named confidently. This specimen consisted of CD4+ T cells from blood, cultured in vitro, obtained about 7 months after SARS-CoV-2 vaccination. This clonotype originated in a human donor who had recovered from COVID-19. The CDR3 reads CSAGSFSYEQYF. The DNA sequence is TGCAGTGCCGGCTCTTTCTCCTACGAGCAGTACTTC.